This T cell receptor beta chain comes out of a study of T-cell reconstitution after alpha-beta-depleted transplantation in children. This clonotype has at least ten counts. V was pared by 1 base and J by 2 bases, with 2 bases of the junction left unmatched. This CDR3 comprises 14 residues. From germline, CDR1 is DFQATT and CDR2 SNEGSKA (reference sequence). TCRbeta library preparation incorporated unique molecular identifiers. TCRdb re-analysed the PCR reads in MiXCR, keeping a single row per CDR3 protein. The sample lists 250,000 to 400,000 distinct CDR3 sequences; around 25% were seen once. The sequencing used PBMCs, mostly from graft donor cells, collected 180 days after TCRalphabeta/CD19-depleted stem cell transplant. The TCR originated in a male patient under 18 who had a stem cell transplant for acute lymphoblastic leukemia, so the T cells may come from the graft donor. The chain couples TRBV20-1 to TRBJ1-5; 7 bases agree with TRBD1. The CDR3 sequence is CSARGGGGNQPQHF. DNA for the CDR3: TGCAGTGCTAGAGGAGGGGGCGGCAATCAGCCCCAGCATTTT.